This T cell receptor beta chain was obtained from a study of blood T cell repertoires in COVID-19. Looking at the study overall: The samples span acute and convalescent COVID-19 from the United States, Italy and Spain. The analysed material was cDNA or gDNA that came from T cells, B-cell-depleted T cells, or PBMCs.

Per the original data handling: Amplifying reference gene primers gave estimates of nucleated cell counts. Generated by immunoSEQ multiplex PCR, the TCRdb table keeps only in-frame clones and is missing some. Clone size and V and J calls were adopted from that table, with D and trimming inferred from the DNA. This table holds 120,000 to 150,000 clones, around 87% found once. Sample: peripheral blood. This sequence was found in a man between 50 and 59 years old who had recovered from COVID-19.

CDR3 amino acids: CAIRDRGQETQYF. DNA for the CDR3: TGTGCCATCAGAGACAGGGGACAAGAGACCCAGTACTTC. V and J are TRBV10-3 and TRBJ2-5, with TRBD1 identical over 8 bases. CDR3 length equals 13 residues. V trimming: 6 bases; J trimming: 2 bases; junction bases outside the gene matches: 2. Germline CDR1 is ENHRY and CDR2 is SYGVKD.